This T cell receptor (beta chain) was obtained from a study of blood T cell repertoires in COVID-19. Study information: The United States, Italy and Spain were the sources of the acute and convalescent COVID-19 samples.

The CDR3 sequence is 17 residues long. Germline CDR1 is SGHDT and CDR2 is YYEEEE. J was trimmed by 4 bases and V by 4 bases; bases with no gene match: 12. Using immunoSEQ multiplex PCR, the repertoire was profiled, and TCRdb retains in-frame clones only, with some absent. The sample records over 250,000 clones, 80% to 90% being singletons. The receptor was derived from an older woman with acute or convalescent COVID-19. This chain joins TRBV5-6 and TRBJ1-4; 8 positions agree with TRBD1. The sample was peripheral blood. Here the CDR3 DNA reads TGTGCCAGCAGCCCCCGACAGGGGCGGGATTATAATGAAAAACTGTTTTTT. Amino acids: CASSPRQGRDYNEKLFF.